This T cell receptor (beta chain) emerged from a study of cytomegalovirus exposure and HLA in healthy donors. This clone appeared a few times. The primer mix had 60 Vbeta and 13 Jbeta primers. The table came from immunoSEQ multiplex PCR; TCRdb's copy has only in-frame clones and leaves some out. In the table there are a few hundred thousand clones, 60% to 85% of which are singletons. CDR1 is MNHNS, CDR2 SASEGT, per germline. The CDR3 is 16 amino acids. V lost 4 bases and J lost 2; bases outside the gene matches: 10. The clonotype originates from a man in his forties or fifties in good health and CMV-seronegative. The chain recombines TRBV6-1 with TRBJ2-7; 8 positions agree with TRBD2. The sample taken for sequencing was PBMCs. The CDR3 DNA reads TGTGCCAGCAGTGGACAGCGCGCGGGAGGTACCTACGAGCAGTACTTC. It translates to CASSGQRAGGTYEQYF.